The 2 T cell receptor beta chains below come from one sample, sequenced in a study of blood T cell repertoires in COVID-19. Data came from immunoSEQ multiplex PCR; TCRdb stores just in-frame clones and leaves some out. The data show roughly 49,000 clones, with around four fifths seen just once and roughly 6% held by the top ten. The source material was peripheral blood. These receptors all come from a woman older than 75 with acute or convalescent COVID-19.

This clone appeared a single time. The J gene is TRBJ1-1, the V gene TRBV30; no clear D gene. The V gene lost 4 bases and the J gene lost 4 bases, with 16 bases spanning the gap. The CDR3 extends over 14 amino acids. The germline gives CDR1 GTSNPN, CDR2 SVGIG (reference sequence). The CDR3 DNA sequence: TGTGCCTGGATATCGATATACGGTTTCACTGAAGCTTTCTTT. Translation: CAWISIYGFTEAFF.

The chain recombines TRBV19 with TRBJ2-6; D possibly corresponds to TRBD1 (5 bases). V was clipped by 6 bases and J by 0 bases, with 9 bases between them. The CDR3 length is 15 residues. The germline CDR1 and CDR2 sequences are LNHDA and SQIVND (reference sequence). DNA for the CDR3: TGTGCCAGTAGACCAGGGTACTCTGGGGCCAACGTCCTGACTTTC. Translated: CASRPGYSGANVLTF. The full variable domain, with the rest looked up from reference TRBV19 and TRBJ2-6, is DGGITQSPKYLFRKEGQNVTLSCEQNLNHDAMYWYRQDPGQGLRLIYYSQIVNDFQKGDIAEGYSVSREKKESFPLTVTSAQKNPTAFYLCASRPGYSGANVLTFGAGSRLTVL.